This T cell receptor beta chain came from a study of beta chain features in type 1 diabetes. Note on this clone: Antigen specificity is unknown.

Investigators reverse transcribed all isolated RNA, so they sequenced expressed TCRB transcripts. The assay was immunoSEQ multiplex PCR, and TCRdb's table has in-frame clones only and misses some. The profile shows approximately 270,000 clones, about 13% of them singletons. The CDR3 has 15 residues. The germline V gene has CDR1 MNHNY and CDR2 SVGAGI (reference sequence). Losses at the gene ends were 4 bases for V and 9 bases for J; bases not matched to a gene: 6. Study observations and caveats: Shortening that was moderate but significant affected the TCRB CDR3s of Type 1 diabetes patients in all four CD4+ subsets.

The TCR sequence derives from a young man with type 1 diabetes. V gene TRBV6-6 combines with J gene TRBJ2-1, with 13 nucleotides matching TRBD2. The sequenced sample was naive CD4+ T cells from blood. The CDR3 DNA reads as TGTGCCAGCAGTTCCGGGACTAGCGGGAACCGTGAGCAGTTCTTC. This codes for CASSSGTSGNREQFF.